This T cell receptor beta chain was obtained from a study of blood T cell repertoires in COVID-19. In the study overall: Sites in the United States, Italy and Spain provided acute and convalescent COVID-19 samples. Nucleic acid was either cDNA or gDNA, and it came from T cells, B-cell-depleted T cells, or PBMCs.

Sequenced by immunoSEQ multiplex PCR; TCRdb stores in-frame clones only, minus some. The sample has roughly 43,000 clones; 87% are singletons. Trimming pared 0 bases from V and 0 bases from J, leaving 9 bases between. CDR3 length equals 15 residues. The germline gives CDR1 SGHTS, CDR2 YDEGEE. The TCR sequence derives from a human donor in a cohort sampled during active COVID-19. Sequenced material: peripheral blood. The rearrangement joins TRBV5-8 to TRBJ1-2; D not certain. This CDR3 is CASSLERVSNYGYTF. Here the CDR3 DNA reads TGTGCCAGCAGCTTGGAACGGGTATCTAACTATGGCTACACCTTC.